These 17 T cell receptor beta chains were all obtained from the same sample, sequenced in a study of cytomegalovirus exposure and HLA in healthy donors. Sequencing was performed with immunoSEQ multiplex PCR; in TCRdb, only in-frame clones are kept and a portion is missing. Counted here are 120,000 or so clones, 88% occurring once; the ten biggest clones make up almost 1.5%. What was sequenced was PBMCs. The receptors here all came from a woman aged 25 to 45 in good health and CMV-seropositive.

The chain joins TRBV28 to TRBJ2-3; 10 nucleotides line up with TRBD2. The CDR3 has 16 residues. Per germline, CDR1 MDHEN and CDR2 SYDVKM. The J segment lost 4 bases and the V segment lost 4 bases, leaving 8 bases of the junction unmatched. The CDR3 loop is CASSSPSGRAADTQYF. CDR3 nucleotides: TGTGCCAGCAGTTCCCCCAGCGGGAGGGCCGCAGATACGCAGTATTTT.

This chain joins TRBV4-1 and TRBJ1-4; D remains unclear. V lost 4 bases, J lost 6 bases, and 3 bases lay in between. Per the germline V gene, CDR1 is MGHRA and CDR2 is YSYEKL. This CDR3 contains 11 residues. This chain's CDR3 is CASSRDEKLFF. The DNA of the CDR3 is TGCGCCAGCAGCCGCGATGAAAAACTGTTTTTT.

This clone was counted a single time. V gene TRBV4-3 combines with J gene TRBJ2-4, with 8 bases lining up with TRBD2. Trimming at V came to 0 bases and at J to 0 bases, leaving 13 bases not matched to a gene. The CDR3 covers 20 residues. Germline V gene sequence: CDR1 LGHNA, CDR2 YSLEER. The CDR3 protein is CASSQDPRAGATSAKNIQYF. Written as DNA, the CDR3 is TGCGCCAGCAGCCAAGACCCCCGAGCGGGAGCCACCTCAGCCAAAAACATTCAGTACTTC.

This clone was seen more than once but under ten times. The chain joins TRBV6-5 to TRBJ1-1; 7 positions agree with TRBD1. The germline gives CDR1 MNHEY, CDR2 SVGAGI. This CDR3 region has 15 residues. The junction had 6 bases not matched to a gene; V was cut back by 5 bases and J by 0 bases. The CDR3 DNA reads as TGTGCCAGCAGTGCCTCCGGGACAGTGAACACTGAAGCTTTCTTT. Its translation is CASSASGTVNTEAFF.

The chain employs TRBV6-1 and TRBJ1-2, with a weak D call TRBD1 (5 bases). Germline V lookup: CDR1 MNHNS, CDR2 SASEGT. CDR3 length: 13 amino acids. Trimming pared 4 bases from V and 5 bases from J, leaving 11 bases between. Here the CDR3 reads CASSGTGTYGYTF. The CDR3 DNA reads as TGTGCCAGCAGTGGGACCGGGACTTATGGCTACACCTTC.

This clone came up once. The chain links TRBV29-1 to TRBJ2-1; the match to TRBD1 covers 9 bases. This CDR3 has 15 amino acids. V shed 4 bases, J shed 6 bases, and the junction held 10 bases outside the gene matches. Germline V gene sequence: CDR1 SQVTM, CDR2 ANQGSEA. The CDR3 is CSVAKGLGQGNEQFF. The CDR3 DNA sequence: TGCAGCGTTGCCAAAGGTTTGGGACAGGGCAATGAGCAGTTCTTC.

The chain recombines TRBV11-1 with TRBJ2-1; the D gene is possibly TRBD2 (6 bases). Germline assignment: CDR1 SGHAT and CDR2 FQDESV (reference sequence). V lost 5 bases to trimming and J lost 4 bases, with 15 bases between them. The CDR3 sequence is 15 residues long. DNA of the CDR3: TGTGCCAGCAGCCGGCCGGGACTTGATTACAATGAGCAGTTCTTC. The encoded protein is CASSRPGLDYNEQFF.

This chain links TRBV5-6 with TRBJ2-6; no definite D call. The CDR3 covers 15 residues. Germline lookup yields CDR1 SGHDT and CDR2 YYEEEE. V lost 4 bases, J lost 4 bases, and 12 bases lay in between. The CDR3 here is CASSPLRNGANVLTF. The CDR3 bases are TGTGCCAGCAGCCCCTTGAGGAACGGGGCCAACGTCCTGACTTTC.

The count of this clone is one. The CDR3 reads CASSLAGTVTSQPQHF. CDR3 in DNA: TGTGCCAGCAGCTTGGCCGGGACAGTGACCTCTCAGCCCCAGCATTTT. The chain combines TRBV7-6 with TRBJ1-5; 7 nucleotides line up with TRBD1. Germline CDR1 SGHVS, CDR2 FNYEAQ. This CDR3 contains 16 residues. Trimming removed 3 bases from V and 6 bases from J; junction bases left unmatched: 11.

This clone was observed once. The J gene is TRBJ2-2, the V gene TRBV6-5; TRBD2 matches 12 bases. The CDR3 has 15 residues. The trim removed 5 bases at V and 5 bases at J, leaving 3 bases unmatched. Germline V gene data show CDR1 as MNHEY and CDR2 as SVGAGI. The CDR3 bases are TGTGCCAGCAGTCGACTAGCGGGGGCAACCGGGGAGCTGTTTTTT. Encoded protein: CASSRLAGATGELFF.

The chain uses TRBV2 and TRBJ2-1, with 9 bases lining up with TRBD1. Germline-derived CDR1 and CDR2 are SNHLY and FYNNEI. The trim removed 4 bases at V and 6 bases at J, leaving 10 bases unmatched. The CDR3 is 16 amino acids. The CDR3 region is CASSAGQGKLVNEQFF. CDR3 nucleotide sequence: TGTGCCAGCAGTGCGGGACAGGGTAAATTAGTCAATGAGCAGTTCTTC.

The J gene is TRBJ1-2, the V gene TRBV19, with D possibly being TRBD1 (6 bases). This CDR3 contains 15 residues. The V gene's germline CDR1 is LNHDA and CDR2 SQIVND (reference sequence). The V and J ends lost 5 bases and 3 bases respectively, with 16 bases between them. The CDR3 region has the DNA TGTGCCAGTAGTCCCACAGGGCTTTGGGACTATGGCTACACCTTC. This gives the protein CASSPTGLWDYGYTF.

The sample holds a few counts of this clone. V is TRBV9 and J is TRBJ2-1; 9 bases are shared with TRBD2. After removal of 3 bases from V and 8 bases from J, the junction contained 6 bases not matched to a gene. Germline V gene data show CDR1 as SGDLS and CDR2 as YYNGEE. This CDR3 is built from 14 residues. The CDR3 DNA reads as TGTGCCAGCAGCGATAGCGGGAGCACTCATGAGCAGTTCTTC. Amino acid sequence: CASSDSGSTHEQFF.

CDR3 loop: CASSHVGPNTEAFF. CDR3 nucleotide sequence: TGTGCCAGCAGCCACGTGGGCCCAAACACTGAAGCTTTCTTT. The V and J genes are TRBV6-5 and TRBJ1-1, with D hard to call. The germline V gene has CDR1 MNHEY and CDR2 SVGAGI. The CDR3 has 14 amino acids. V was trimmed by 6 bases and J by 2 bases, leaving 13 bases between them.

The V gene is TRBV5-1, the J gene TRBJ2-1; possible D gene TRBD2, 5 bases. The CDR3 has 16 residues. Trimming removed 4 bases at V and 2 bases at J, with 16 bases between. Germline loops: CDR1 SGHRS, CDR2 YFSETQ. The CDR3 protein is CASSELRSGTYNEQFF. Written as DNA, the CDR3 is TGCGCCAGCAGCGAGTTGAGGAGCGGCACCTACAATGAGCAGTTCTTC.

About this clone: The same CDR3 can be traced to other DNA sequences in this sample. The CDR3 loop reads CSVAEQYNQPQHF. The CDR3 nucleotides are TGCAGCGTTGCCGAACAGTACAATCAGCCCCAGCATTTT. This rearrangement joins TRBV29-1 to TRBJ1-5; D not resolved. The length of the CDR3 is 13 residues. The V gene lost 4 bases and the J gene lost 3 bases, with 10 bases spanning the gap. Germline lookup yields CDR1 SQVTM and CDR2 ANQGSEA.

The chain carries TRBV20-1 and TRBJ2-7; tentative D call: TRBD1 (6 bases). The CDR3 is made up of 11 amino acids. Trimming stripped 6 bases from V and 2 bases from J, with 8 bases between. Germline CDR1 DFQATT, CDR2 SNEGSKA (reference sequence). The CDR3 nucleotides read TGCAGTGCCGGGGACACCTACGAGCAGTACTTC. Protein: CSAGDTYEQYF.